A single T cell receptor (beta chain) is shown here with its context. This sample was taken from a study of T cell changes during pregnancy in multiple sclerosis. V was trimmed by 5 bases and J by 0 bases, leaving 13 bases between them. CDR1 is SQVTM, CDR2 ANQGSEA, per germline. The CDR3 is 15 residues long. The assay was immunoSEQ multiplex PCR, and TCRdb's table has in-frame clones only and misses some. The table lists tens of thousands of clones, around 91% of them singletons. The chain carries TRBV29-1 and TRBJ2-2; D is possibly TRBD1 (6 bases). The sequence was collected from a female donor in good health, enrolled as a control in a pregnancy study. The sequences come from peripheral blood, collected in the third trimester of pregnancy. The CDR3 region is CSVLEGVPNTGELFF. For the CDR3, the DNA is TGCAGCGTTCTAGAGGGGGTACCGAACACCGGGGAGCTGTTTTTT.